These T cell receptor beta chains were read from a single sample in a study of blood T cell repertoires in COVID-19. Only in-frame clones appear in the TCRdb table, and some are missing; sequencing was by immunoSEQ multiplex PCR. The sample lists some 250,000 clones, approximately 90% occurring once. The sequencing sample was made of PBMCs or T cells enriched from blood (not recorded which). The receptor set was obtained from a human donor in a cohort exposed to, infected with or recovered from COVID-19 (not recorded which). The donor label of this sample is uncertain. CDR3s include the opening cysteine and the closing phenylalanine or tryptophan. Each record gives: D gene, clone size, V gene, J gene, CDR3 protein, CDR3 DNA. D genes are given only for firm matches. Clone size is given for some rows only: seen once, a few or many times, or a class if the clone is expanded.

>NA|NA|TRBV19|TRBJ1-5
CASSIFGPRSNQPQHF
TGTGCCAGTAGTATCTTCGGTCCGAGAAGCAATCAGCCCCAGCATTTT
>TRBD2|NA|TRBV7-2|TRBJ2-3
CASSLLAGTDTQYF
TGTGCCAGCAGCCTCCTAGCGGGCACAGATACGCAGTATTTT
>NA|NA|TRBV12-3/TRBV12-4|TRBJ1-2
CASGRGFGYTF
TGTGCCAGCGGTCGGGGGTTCGGCTACACCTTC
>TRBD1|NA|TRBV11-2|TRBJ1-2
CASSTPRDRGSNYGYTF
TGTGCCAGCAGCACCCCCCGGGACAGGGGATCTAACTATGGCTACACCTTC
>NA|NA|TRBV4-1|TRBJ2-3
CASSQVAGGDSTDTQYF
TGCGCCAGCAGCCAAGTGGCCGGCGGCGATAGCACAGATACGCAGTATTTT
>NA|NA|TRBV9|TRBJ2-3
CASSVGTRQYTDTQYF
TGTGCCAGCAGCGTAGGCACCAGACAGTACACAGATACGCAGTATTTT
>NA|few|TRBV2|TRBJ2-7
CASSEMGPYEQYF
TGTGCCAGCAGTGAAATGGGCCCCTACGAGCAGTACTTC
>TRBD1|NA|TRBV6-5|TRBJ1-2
CASSYRQGAGYGYTF
TGTGCCAGCAGTTACCGACAGGGGGCGGGGTATGGCTACACCTTC
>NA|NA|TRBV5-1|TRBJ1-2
CASHPSDGGYGYTF
TGCGCCAGCCACCCGAGCGACGGGGGTTATGGCTACACCTTC
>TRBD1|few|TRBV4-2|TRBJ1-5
CASSQVETGSNQPQHF
TGTGCCAGCAGCCAAGTAGAGACAGGGAGCAATCAGCCCCAGCATTTT
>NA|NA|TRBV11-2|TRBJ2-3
CASSRNFDTQYF
TGTGCCAGCAGCCGTAATTTCGATACGCAGTATTTT
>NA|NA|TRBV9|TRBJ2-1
CASRAPGDSYNEQFF
TGTGCCAGCAGAGCCCCGGGAGATTCCTACAATGAGCAGTTCTTC
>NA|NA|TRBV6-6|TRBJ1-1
CASSYSRVEAFF
TGTGCCAGCAGTTACTCGAGAGTAGAAGCTTTCTTT